A single sample gave rise to the 28 T cell receptor beta chains below, sequenced in a study of a mutant IDH1 vaccine in newly diagnosed glioma. Their antigens are not known. Profiling relied on immunoSEQ multiplex PCR, and the TCRdb table lists in-frame clones only, not all of them. The data contain 50,000 to 70,000 clones, roughly 68% of them singletons. As for time point: week 35, safety follow-up. In every dose of vaccine, 300 ug of mutant IDH1 20-mer peptide was given alongside topical imiquimod. Sequenced here: PBMCs, sampled from a glioma patient whose treatment included an IDH1 peptide vaccine. The receptors originated from a man aged 50 or older with glioma.

The genes are TRBV6-5 and TRBJ2-1, with a tentative D call TRBD2 (7 bases). Trimming pared 11 bases from V and 0 bases from J, leaving 17 bases between. CDR1 MNHEY and CDR2 SVGAGI come from the germline V gene. The CDR3 runs to 15 residues. CDR3 DNA sequence: TGTGCCGTGGGAGGGGGGACAAGCTCCTACAATGAGCAGTTCTTC. Protein: CAVGGGTSSYNEQFF.

A note on this clone: The germline gene is not matched at one end of the junction; a read error may be the cause. This sequence joins TRBV20-1 and TRBJ2-5, with D tentatively TRBD2 (5 bases). The CDR3 sequence is 10 residues long. In germline, CDR1 is DFQATT, CDR2 SNEGSKA (reference sequence). The chain's CDR3 is CSASKLGGDF. Here the CDR3 DNA reads TGCAGTGCTTCCAAACTAGGTGGGGACTTC.

This clone was seen only a few times. The CDR3 region is CASSLNRGEGYTF. CDR3 in DNA: TGTGCCAGCAGTTTAAACAGGGGTGAGGGCTACACCTTC. This sequence joins TRBV27 and TRBJ1-2, with 7 bases identical to TRBD1. From germline, CDR1 is MNHEY and CDR2 SMNVEV (reference sequence). The junction had 5 bases not matched to a gene; V was cut back by 2 bases and J by 8 bases. The CDR3 is 13 amino acids.

This chain joins TRBV9 and TRBJ2-2, with D uncertain. The CDR3 is made up of 14 amino acids. Germline assignment: CDR1 SGDLS and CDR2 YYNGEE. Trimming shortened V by 0 bases and J by 3 bases, and 6 bases separated the two germline ends. CDR3 nucleotide sequence: TGTGCCAGCAGCGTAGGCTGGGACACCGGGGAGCTGTTTTTT. Translation: CASSVGWDTGELFF.

The rearrangement uses TRBV19 and TRBJ1-2; TRBD1 is a possible D gene (5 bases). Germline V lookup: CDR1 LNHDA, CDR2 SQIVND (reference sequence). The ends were cut back, 5 bases at V and 4 bases at J, with 8 bases in the middle. This CDR3 has 12 amino acids. The CDR3 bases are TGTGCCAGTAGTCTCGACAGCTATGGCTACACCTTC. Its protein product is CASSLDSYGYTF.

This sequence joins TRBV5-1 and TRBJ1-1; D perhaps matches TRBD1 (6 bases). V gave up 3 bases and J gave up 1 base, with 10 bases separating them. This CDR3 spans 14 amino acids. Germline V gene lookup returns CDR1 SGHRS and CDR2 YFSETQ. CDR3 coding DNA: TGCGCCAGCAGCTGGCAGGGACAGAACACTGAAGCTTTCTTT. Translating it yields CASSWQGQNTEAFF.

V usage is TRBV9 and J usage is TRBJ1-1; D is unclear. The CDR3 is made up of 15 amino acids. CDR1 and CDR2 (germline): SGDLS, YYNGEE. V dropped 2 bases and J dropped 0 bases, with 11 bases sitting between them. In DNA form, the CDR3 reads TGTGCCAGCAGCGTCGGCGGCAGAATGAACACTGAAGCTTTCTTT. This gives the protein CASSVGGRMNTEAFF.

This rearrangement joins TRBV2 to TRBJ1-2; TRBD1 aligns across 9 bases. Per the germline V gene, CDR1 is SNHLY and CDR2 is FYNNEI. There are 13 residues in the CDR3. The J segment lost 7 bases and the V segment lost 6 bases, leaving 6 bases of the junction unmatched. CDR3 protein: CASRTTGGSGYTF. CDR3 nucleotides: TGTGCCAGCAGGACCACAGGGGGCAGTGGCTACACCTTC. Using reference TRBV2 and TRBJ1-2 for the parts outside the CDR3, the full variable domain is EPEVTQTPSHQVTQMGQEVILRCVPISNHLYFYWYRQILGQKVEFLVSFYNNEISEKSEIFDDQFSVERPDGSNFTLKIRSTKLEDSAMYFCASRTTGGSGYTFGSGTRLTVV.

V usage is TRBV7-2 and J usage is TRBJ2-1; 8 bases align to TRBD2. Germline-derived CDR1 and CDR2 are SGHTA and FQGNSA. This CDR3 is 17 amino acids long. J was trimmed by 5 bases and V by 5 bases; bases with no gene match: 14. Here the CDR3 reads CASSRRWWRGADNEQFF. Here the CDR3 DNA reads TGTGCCAGCAGCCGACGTTGGTGGCGGGGGGCGGACAATGAGCAGTTCTTC.

The rearrangement links TRBV6-6 to TRBJ2-5; D possibly corresponds to TRBD2 (6 bases). Germline V CDR1 and CDR2: MNHNY, SVGAGI (reference sequence). V was cut by 2 bases and J by 4 bases, with 17 bases left in between. CDR3 length: 16 residues. The CDR3 DNA reads TGTGCCAGCAGTTACGAGGGAGGAGCGGGCACAGAGACCCAGTACTTC. This sequence encodes CASSYEGGAGTETQYF.

This rearrangement joins TRBV6-1 to TRBJ2-2; tentative D call: TRBD1 (6 bases). Deletions cut 8 bases from V and 1 base from J, with 11 bases between. Germline CDR1 reads MNHNS; CDR2 reads SASEGT. CDR3 length: 14 residues. CDR3 protein: CASLGHWNTGELFF. The CDR3 nucleotides are TGTGCCAGCCTGGGACATTGGAACACCGGGGAGCTGTTTTTT.

This clone was found once. The chain carries TRBV27 and TRBJ1-1, with TRBD1 as a possible D gene (5 bases). CDR1 is MNHEY, CDR2 SMNVEV, per germline (reference sequence). CDR3 length: 15 residues. V gave up 1 base and J gave up 2 bases, with 11 bases separating them. The CDR3 spells CASSLFWGDNTEAFF. In nucleotides, the CDR3 is TGTGCCAGCAGTTTATTTTGGGGGGATAACACTGAAGCTTTCTTT.

Within the sample, this clone is medium-sized. The V gene is TRBV2, the J gene TRBJ2-7; no firm D call. CDR1 is SNHLY and CDR2 is FYNNEI in the germline V gene. This CDR3 region has 11 residues. V lost 8 bases and J lost 5, with 10 bases in between. The CDR3 DNA reads as TGTGCCAGCTCCCCGTACCACGAGCAGTACTTC. Protein: CASSPYHEQYF.

The chain has TRBV12-5 and TRBJ1-1; D is uncertain. Germline V CDR1 and CDR2: LGHNT, FRNRAP. V gave up 2 bases and J gave up 6 bases, with 13 bases separating them. The CDR3 consists of 14 residues. CDR3 protein: CASGLSIRGAEAFF. For the CDR3, the DNA is TGTGCTAGTGGTTTGTCAATAAGAGGCGCTGAAGCTTTCTTT. The full variable domain, in which reference TRBV12-5 and TRBJ1-1 provide the parts outside the CDR3, is DARVTQTPRHKVTEMGQEVTMRCQPILGHNTVFWYRQTMMQGLELLAYFRNRAPLDDSGMPKDRFSAEMPDATLATLKIQPSEPRDSAVYFCASGLSIRGAEAFFGQGTRLTVV.

V and J are TRBV5-6 and TRBJ2-5; 7 nucleotides align to TRBD1. The CDR3 contains 13 residues. Germline CDR1 is SGHDT and CDR2 is YYEEEE. V lost 4 bases and J lost 3; bases outside the gene matches: 3. In DNA, the CDR3 is TGTGCCAGCAGCCCCGGGACAGAAGAGACCCAGTACTTC. This codes for CASSPGTEETQYF.

This rearrangement joins TRBV6-5 to TRBJ1-1, with 10 bases fitting TRBD1. CDR1 and CDR2 from the germline V gene are MNHEY and SVGAGI. The CDR3 is 14 residues long. Trimming cost V 6 bases and J 3 bases; bases outside gene matches: 4. The CDR3 DNA reads TGTGCCAGCAGCCGGACAGGGGGTTACACTGAAGCTTTCTTT. The encoded protein is CASSRTGGYTEAFF.

This chain connects TRBV2 to TRBJ2-2; no clear D gene. Trimming stripped 7 bases from V and 7 bases from J, with 13 bases between. CDR3 size: 13 residues. Germline CDR1 and CDR2: SNHLY and FYNNEI. CDR3 sequence: CASIPGWSGELFF. The DNA for the CDR3 is TGTGCCAGCATCCCCGGATGGAGCGGGGAGCTGTTTTTT. Using reference TRBV2 and TRBJ2-2 for the parts outside the CDR3, the full variable domain is EPEVTQTPSHQVTQMGQEVILRCVPISNHLYFYWYRQILGQKVEFLVSFYNNEISEKSEIFDDQFSVERPDGSNFTLKIRSTKLEDSAMYFCASIPGWSGELFFGEGSRLTVL.

The chain has TRBV7-2 and TRBJ2-5; weak D call: TRBD2 (6 bases). Trimming pared 5 bases from V and 5 bases from J, leaving 12 bases between. Germline values: CDR1 SGHTA, CDR2 FQGNSA. The length of the CDR3 is 13 residues. CDR3 region: CASSPRAGETQYF. CDR3 DNA sequence: TGTGCCAGCAGCCCCCGGGCGGGGGAGACCCAGTACTTC.

The gene calls are TRBV6-1 and TRBJ1-2; unclear D gene. This CDR3 contains 15 residues. Trimming took 2 bases from V and 1 from J, leaving 11 bases between them. The germline V gene has CDR1 MNHNS and CDR2 SASEGT. The CDR3 DNA sequence: TGTGCCAGCAGTGAATGGTCACCTATTAACTATGGCTACACCTTC. Encoded protein: CASSEWSPINYGYTF.

V gene TRBV5-5 combines with J gene TRBJ1-2; D perhaps matches TRBD1 (5 bases). Trimming cost V 0 bases and J 3 bases, with 12 bases left between them. This CDR3 is 15 amino acids long. Germline CDR1 SGHKS, CDR2 YYEKEE (reference sequence). The CDR3 bases are TGTGCCAGCAGCTTGGTGGCCAGGGTCGACTATGGCTACACCTTC. It translates to CASSLVARVDYGYTF.

V is TRBV18 and J is TRBJ2-1; TRBD1 aligns across 10 bases. V shed 3 bases, J shed 6 bases, and the junction held 5 bases outside the gene matches. The CDR3 loop spans 15 amino acids. The germline CDR1 and CDR2 sequences are KGHSH and LQKENI. CDR3 sequence: CASSPGTGAGNEQFF. DNA for the CDR3: TGTGCCAGCTCACCCGGGACAGGGGCGGGCAATGAGCAGTTCTTC.

The rearrangement uses TRBV30 and TRBJ2-3; 7 nucleotides agree with TRBD1. Looked up from germline, CDR1 is GTSNPN and CDR2 is SVGIG (reference sequence). Trimming cost V 5 bases and J 0 bases; bases outside gene matches: 5. This CDR3 contains 14 residues. The CDR3 sequence: CAWGRDRSTDTQYF. The DNA for the CDR3 is TGTGCCTGGGGCCGGGACAGAAGCACAGATACGCAGTATTTT.

V and J are TRBV2 and TRBJ1-1, with D uncertain. Per the germline V gene, CDR1 is SNHLY and CDR2 is FYNNEI. The CDR3 sequence is 12 residues long. Trimming left V 8 bases short and J 4 bases short, with 11 bases between. The CDR3 nucleotides are TGTGCCAGCCGATCATTTCTCACTGAAGCTTTCTTT. Translation: CASRSFLTEAFF.

The chain couples TRBV4-1 to TRBJ1-1; D remains unclear. CDR1 and CDR2 (germline): MGHRA, YSYEKL. The CDR3 totals 13 residues. Trimming took 1 base from V and 1 from J, leaving 4 bases between them. The CDR3 DNA reads as TGCGCCAGCAGCCAAGGGCCGAACACTGAAGCTTTCTTT. Translation: CASSQGPNTEAFF.

V and J are TRBV5-1 and TRBJ2-1; D remains ambiguous. The CDR3 is 16 amino acids. V shed 2 bases and J shed 0 bases, with 12 bases lying between them. Germline values: CDR1 SGHRS, CDR2 YFSETQ. This CDR3 reads CASSLPLESSYNEQFF. The DNA of the CDR3 is TGCGCCAGCAGCTTACCCCTAGAAAGCTCCTACAATGAGCAGTTCTTC.

V and J are TRBV15 and TRBJ2-1, with D unclear. The CDR3 length is 16 residues. Trimming shortened V by 0 bases and J by 0 bases, and 9 bases separated the two germline ends. Germline V gene lookup returns CDR1 LNHNV and CDR2 YYDKDF (reference sequence). The CDR3 DNA reads TGTGCCACCAGCAGAGATCACAGCAGCTCCTACAATGAGCAGTTCTTC. Its protein is CATSRDHSSSYNEQFF.

The gene calls are TRBV30 and TRBJ2-7, with 7 nucleotides matching TRBD1. The germline CDR1 and CDR2 sequences are GTSNPN and SVGIG (reference sequence). CDR3 length: 14 amino acids. With 4 bases clipped from V and 7 bases from J, the junction kept 13 bases outside the gene matches. The CDR3 coding sequence is TGTGCCTGGACCCGGGGACAGACCTCTGTTGAGCAGTACTTC. It is translated as CAWTRGQTSVEQYF.

This sequence joins TRBV2 and TRBJ1-1, with 7 bases fitting TRBD1. The CDR3 runs 13 residues. J gave up 0 bases and V 6 bases, and 1 base lay outside the gene matches. CDR1 is SNHLY and CDR2 is FYNNEI in the germline V gene. CDR3 protein: CASSDRVNTEAFF. CDR3 coding DNA: TGTGCCAGCAGCGACAGGGTGAACACTGAAGCTTTCTTT.